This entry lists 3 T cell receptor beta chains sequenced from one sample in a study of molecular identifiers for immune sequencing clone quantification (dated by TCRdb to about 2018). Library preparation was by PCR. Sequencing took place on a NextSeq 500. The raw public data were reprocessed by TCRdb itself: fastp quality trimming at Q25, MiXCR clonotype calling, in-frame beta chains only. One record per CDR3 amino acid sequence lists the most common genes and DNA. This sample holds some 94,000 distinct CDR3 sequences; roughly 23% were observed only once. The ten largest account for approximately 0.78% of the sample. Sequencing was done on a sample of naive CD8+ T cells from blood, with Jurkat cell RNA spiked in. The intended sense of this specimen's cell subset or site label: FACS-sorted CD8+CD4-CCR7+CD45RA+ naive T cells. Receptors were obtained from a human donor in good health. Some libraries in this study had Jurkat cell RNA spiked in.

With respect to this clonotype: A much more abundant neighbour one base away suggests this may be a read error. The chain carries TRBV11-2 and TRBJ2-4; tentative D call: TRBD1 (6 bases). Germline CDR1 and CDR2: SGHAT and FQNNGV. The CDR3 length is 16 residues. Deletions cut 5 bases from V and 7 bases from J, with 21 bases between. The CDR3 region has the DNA TGTGCCAGCAGCCCATTGGACAGCGACCGGTATAACATTCAGTACTTC. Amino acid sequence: CASSPLDSDRYNIQYF.

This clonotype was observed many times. The CDR3 bases are TGTGCCAGCAGTTTGCAGGGGGCTAGCGGGGAGCTGTTTTTT. Its translation: CASSLQGASGELFF. This chain joins TRBV28 and TRBJ2-2; TRBD1 agrees at 8 bases. This CDR3 contains 14 residues. Looked up from germline, CDR1 is MDHEN and CDR2 is SYDVKM. The V segment lost 3 bases and the J segment 7 bases; nucleotides outside the gene matches: 4.

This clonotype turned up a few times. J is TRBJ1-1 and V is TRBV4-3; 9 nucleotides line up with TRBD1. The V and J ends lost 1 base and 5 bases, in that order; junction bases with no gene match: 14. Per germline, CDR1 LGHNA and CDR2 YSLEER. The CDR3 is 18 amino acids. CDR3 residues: CASSQGLFTGGRGTEAFF. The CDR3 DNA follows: TGCGCCAGCAGCCAAGGGCTTTTCACAGGGGGCAGGGGGACTGAAGCTTTCTTT.